The entry below gives a single TCR beta chain sequence along with its context. This entry comes from a study of human thymus T cells. TCRdb keeps only in-frame clones here, not all; method: immunoSEQ multiplex PCR. The table records tens of thousands of clones, about 94% of them present only once. The CDR3 is 15 amino acids. The sample comprised blood. This receptor was taken from a boy under two years old with a congenital heart defect but otherwise immunologically healthy. The chain combines TRBV21-1 with TRBJ2-7. TRBV21-1 is classified as a pseudogene. CDR3 DNA sequence: TGTGCCAGCAGCAAATCTGGCACTGGACCCTACGAGCAGTACTTC. Its protein is CASSKSGTGPYEQYF.